Following are 18 T cell receptor beta chains from one sample sequenced in a study of a mutant IDH1 vaccine in newly diagnosed glioma. Their recognized antigens are unknown. Here immunoSEQ multiplex PCR was the method, and the copy in TCRdb shows in-frame clones only, minus some. There are under 150,000 clones in the sample; 80% occur only once, and 5.5% lies in the top ten. As for time point: week 11, during vaccination. What each vaccine dose contained was 300 ug of mutant IDH1 20-mer peptide, accompanied by topical imiquimod. This specimen consisted of PBMCs, obtained from a glioma patient whose treatment included an IDH1 peptide vaccine. These receptors were taken from a man aged 40-50 years with glioma.

The chain recombines TRBV6-5 with TRBJ1-5; D is undetermined. Trimming shortened V by 8 bases and J by 2 bases, and 7 bases separated the two germline ends. The CDR3 extends over 12 amino acids. The germline CDR1 and CDR2 sequences are MNHEY and SVGAGI. In nucleotides, the CDR3 is TGTGCCAGCTGGACGGGCAATCAGCCCCAGCATTTT. Translation: CASWTGNQPQHF.

The V gene is TRBV6-5, the J gene TRBJ2-3; D may be TRBD2 (5 bases). The CDR3 runs 14 residues. Germline values: CDR1 MNHEY, CDR2 SVGAGI. The V end lost 0 bases, the J end lost 2 bases, and 6 bases lay between the germline ends. CDR3 bases: TGTGCCAGCAGTTACTCCCGGGACACAGATACGCAGTATTTT. It translates to CASSYSRDTDTQYF.

This chain connects TRBV7-2 to TRBJ1-4; D is perhaps TRBD1 (6 bases). This CDR3 comprises 15 residues. The germline V and J ends were trimmed by 2 bases and 7 bases, with 14 bases remaining between them. From germline, CDR1 is SGHTA and CDR2 FQGNSA. The CDR3 protein is CASSLTGTLPEKLFF. The CDR3 nucleotides read TGTGCCAGCAGCTTAACCGGGACATTGCCTGAAAAACTGTTTTTT.

There are a few counts of this clone. The chain combines TRBV5-1 with TRBJ1-6, with 9 bases fitting TRBD1. CDR3 length: 16 amino acids. Germline trimming cut 0 bases from V and 7 bases from J; bases unmatched to any gene: 5. From germline, CDR1 is SGHRS and CDR2 YFSETQ. CDR3 sequence reads: CASSLGGQGTNSPLHF. CDR3 in DNA: TGCGCCAGCAGCTTGGGGGGACAGGGAACGAATTCACCCCTCCACTTT.

This chain joins TRBV7-6 and TRBJ2-1; D tentatively fits TRBD1 or TRBD2 (5 bases each). V lost 4 bases and J 7 bases, leaving 17 bases between the germline ends. The germline V gene has CDR1 SGHVS and CDR2 FNYEAQ. This CDR3 has 15 residues. The CDR3 region is CASSSGTGFENEQFF. CDR3 coding DNA: TGTGCCAGCAGCTCCGGGACGGGCTTCGAGAATGAGCAGTTCTTC.

This chain uses TRBV19 with TRBJ2-5, with 7 bases identical to TRBD1. V dropped 4 bases and J dropped 5; count of bases not matched to a gene: 7. The germline V gene encodes CDR1 LNHDA and CDR2 SQIVND (reference sequence). The CDR3 length is 14 residues. The CDR3 spells CASSTRQGWETQYF. CDR3 DNA sequence: TGTGCCAGTAGTACCCGACAGGGATGGGAGACCCAGTACTTC.

This rearrangement joins TRBV2 to TRBJ1-1, with D maybe TRBD1 (6 bases). Deletions cut 6 bases from V and 5 bases from J, with 13 bases between. From germline, CDR1 is SNHLY and CDR2 FYNNEI. This CDR3 has 13 residues. The CDR3 DNA sequence: TGTGCCAGCAGGATTCAACAGGGAACTGAAGCTTTCTTT. Protein product: CASRIQQGTEAFF.

The J gene is TRBJ2-7, the V gene TRBV25-1, with D perhaps TRBD1 (7 bases). Trimming left V 10 bases short and J 7 bases short, with 14 bases between. CDR1 is MGHDK and CDR2 is SYGVNS in the germline V gene. CDR3 length: 11 amino acids. The chain's CDR3 is CAIQQGREQYF. The CDR3 DNA is TGTGCCATCCAACAGGGGAGGGAGCAGTACTTC.

V usage is TRBV28 and J usage is TRBJ2-7, with 9 bases fitting TRBD1. Germline V gives CDR1 MDHEN, CDR2 SYDVKM. This CDR3 has 16 amino acids. The V gene end was trimmed by 5 bases and the J gene end by 4 bases; junction bases not matched to a gene: 12. The CDR3 sequence is CASSPPGTGRSYEQYF. The CDR3 DNA is TGTGCCAGCAGTCCTCCAGGGACAGGGCGTTCGTACGAGCAGTACTTC.

V and J are TRBV7-6 and TRBJ2-1, with D possibly being TRBD1 (7 bases). Trimming took 1 base from V and 10 from J, leaving 20 bases between them. The CDR3 totals 16 residues. The germline CDR1 and CDR2 sequences are SGHVS and FNYEAQ. The CDR3 reads CASSLGHDAGQQEQFF. DNA of the CDR3: TGTGCCAGCAGCTTAGGACACGATGCGGGACAGCAAGAGCAGTTCTTC. The variable domain in full, completed from reference TRBV7-6 and TRBJ2-1, reads GAGVSQSPRYKVTKRGQDVALRCDPISGHVSLYWYRQALGQGPEFLTYFNYEAQQDKSGLPNDRFSAERPEGSISTLTIQRTEQRDSAMYRCASSLGHDAGQQEQFFGPGTRLTVL.

The table lists this clone with many counts. This chain joins TRBV30 and TRBJ1-4; tentative D call: TRBD1 (5 bases). Trimming stripped 2 bases from V and 0 bases from J, with 16 bases between. Germline loops: CDR1 GTSNPN, CDR2 SVGIG (reference sequence). The CDR3 has 17 amino acids. The DNA for the CDR3 is TGTGCCTGGAGTTCTTCACTCGGACATGCAACTAATGAAAAACTGTTTTTT. Translating gives CAWSSSLGHATNEKLFF.

The chain is built from TRBV5-3 and TRBJ1-1, with 8 bases identical to TRBD1. TRBV5-3 is an ORF, with its function uncertain. V was pared by 7 bases and J by 8 bases, with 7 bases of the junction left unmatched. The CDR3 has 12 residues. CDR3 sequence reads: CARDPGGSEAFF. The CDR3, as DNA: TGTGCCAGAGACCCAGGGGGCTCGGAAGCTTTCTTT.

The J gene is TRBJ2-3, the V gene TRBV28, with 9 bases matching TRBD2. CDR1 MDHEN and CDR2 SYDVKM come from the germline V gene. Losses at the gene ends were 3 bases for V and 0 bases for J; bases not matched to a gene: 7. The CDR3 has 17 amino acids. The CDR3 loop is CASSFSPSGVSTDTQYF. The CDR3 nucleotides read TGTGCCAGCAGTTTCTCGCCTAGCGGGGTTAGCACAGATACGCAGTATTTT.

This clone was observed a handful of times. The chain couples TRBV6-5 to TRBJ2-7, with a possible D match to TRBD1 (6 bases). CDR3 size: 11 residues. In germline, CDR1 is MNHEY, CDR2 SVGAGI. V was trimmed by 7 bases and J by 9 bases, leaving 13 bases between them. CDR3 protein: CASKRGFGQYF. For the CDR3, the DNA is TGTGCCAGCAAAAGGGGGTTTGGGCAGTACTTC.

This clone came up once. The chain links TRBV30 to TRBJ1-3, with D possibly TRBD1 on 5 matching bases. The CDR3 sequence is 14 residues long. From germline, CDR1 is GTSNPN and CDR2 SVGIG (reference sequence). Trimming removed 0 bases from V and 2 bases from J, with 8 bases in between. CDR3 amino acids: CAWSVPGTGNTIYF. CDR3 DNA: TGTGCCTGGAGTGTGCCAGGGACTGGAAACACCATATATTTT.

CDR3 sequence reads: CASSLGTGLQTQYF. DNA of the CDR3: TGTGCCAGCAGCTTAGGGACAGGGTTGCAGACCCAGTACTTC. The chain joins TRBV7-2 to TRBJ2-5, with 8 bases fitting TRBD1. From germline, CDR1 is SGHTA and CDR2 FQGNSA. Trimming removed 1 base from V and 6 bases from J; junction bases left unmatched: 4. The CDR3 has 14 amino acids.

This sequence joins TRBV29-1 and TRBJ2-7; 10 positions match TRBD2. The CDR3 runs to 13 residues. The germline gives CDR1 SQVTM, CDR2 ANQGSEA. V was pared by 4 bases and J by 6 bases, with 6 bases of the junction left unmatched. The CDR3 here is CSVGLAGPGEQYF. The CDR3 DNA follows: TGCAGCGTTGGACTAGCGGGTCCCGGCGAGCAGTACTTC.

The J gene is TRBJ2-3, the V gene TRBV7-2; maybe TRBD2 (5 bases). The CDR3 consists of 17 residues. The germline V and J ends were trimmed by 1 base and 4 bases, with 18 bases remaining between them. Germline V gene sequence: CDR1 SGHTA, CDR2 FQGNSA. DNA for the CDR3: TGTGCCAGCAGCTTAGGCCGGACTCATAAACCCCCAGATACGCAGTATTTT. This gives the protein CASSLGRTHKPPDTQYF.